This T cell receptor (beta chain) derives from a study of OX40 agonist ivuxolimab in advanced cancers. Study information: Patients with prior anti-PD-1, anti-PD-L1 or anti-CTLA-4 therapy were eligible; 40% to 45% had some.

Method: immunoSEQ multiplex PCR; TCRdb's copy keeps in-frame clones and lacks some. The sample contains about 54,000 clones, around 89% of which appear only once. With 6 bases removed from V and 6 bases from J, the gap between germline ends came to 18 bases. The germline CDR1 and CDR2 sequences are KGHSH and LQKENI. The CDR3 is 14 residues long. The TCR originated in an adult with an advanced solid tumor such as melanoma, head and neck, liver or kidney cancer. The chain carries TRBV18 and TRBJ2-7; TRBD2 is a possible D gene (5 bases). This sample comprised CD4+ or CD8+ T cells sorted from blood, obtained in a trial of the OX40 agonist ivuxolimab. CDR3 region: CASSPGLPPLEQYF. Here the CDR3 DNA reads TGTGCCAGCTCCCCAGGACTCCCCCCCCTCGAGCAGTACTTC.